The entry below describes one T cell receptor beta chain. The source of the sample is a study of blood T cell repertoires in COVID-19. Study at large: T cells, B-cell-depleted T cells, or PBMCs provided the cDNA or gDNA that served as material.

CDR3 length equals 14 residues. Germline V CDR1 and CDR2: KGHSY, FQNENV. Trimming pared 0 bases from V and 4 bases from J, leaving 9 bases between. Produced via immunoSEQ multiplex PCR; TCRdb's table is partial and in-frame only. Among about 110,000 clones listed, about 87% were seen once. The chain is built from TRBV16 and TRBJ1-2, with D possibly TRBD1 on 5 matching bases. The sample taken for sequencing was peripheral blood. The source is a man aged 45-65 years with active or convalescent COVID-19. CDR3 bases: TGTGCCAGCAGCCAATCAAGGGGCCTCTATGGCTACACCTTC. It yields the protein CASSQSRGLYGYTF.